This is a list of T cell receptor beta chains from one sample in a study of blood T cell repertoires in COVID-19. The assay was immunoSEQ multiplex PCR, and TCRdb's table has in-frame clones only and misses some. The sample consists of around 150,000 clones, roughly 80% of them appearing once. Sequenced input: peripheral blood. These receptors were taken from an older woman with acute or convalescent COVID-19. CDR3s include the opening cysteine and the closing phenylalanine or tryptophan. The D gene is left open where the match is weak. Clone size appears in some rows only: once, few, many, or a class for an expanded clone.

abundance,v_gene,d_gene,j_gene,CDR3nt,CDR3aa
.,TRBV7-9,.,TRBJ2-3,TGTGCCAGCAGTAGGTGGGAGGGCACAGATACGCAGTATTTT,CASSRWEGTDTQYF
.,TRBV19,TRBD1,TRBJ1-4,TGTGCCAGTAAGGACAGGCCGGGGGAAAAACTGTTTTTT,CASKDRPGEKLFF
.,TRBV7-6,TRBD1,TRBJ1-2,TGTGCCAGCAGCTTGGGGACAGATAGTAACTATGGCTACACCTTC,CASSLGTDSNYGYTF
once,TRBV28,.,TRBJ2-1,TGTGCCAGCAGTTTAGGGGGCGGAAACTACAATGAGCAGTTCTTC,CASSLGGGNYNEQFF
.,TRBV4-1,TRBD2,TRBJ2-5,TGCGCCAGCAGCCAAGTCCTAGCGGGAGTACCAGAGACCCAGTACTTC,CASSQVLAGVPETQYF
.,TRBV24-1,TRBD2,TRBJ2-3,TGTGCCACCAGTGGACTTAGCGGGAGGGCGAATACGCAGTATTTT,CATSGLSGRANTQYF
.,TRBV6-5,.,TRBJ1-2,TGTGCCAGCAGTTACACAGGGAATAACTATGGCTACACCTTC,CASSYTGNNYGYTF
.,TRBV28,TRBD1,TRBJ1-2,TGTGCCAGCAGTTTCAGGGGGGTCTATGGCTACACCTTC,CASSFRGVYGYTF
.,TRBV28,.,TRBJ2-2,TGTGCCAGCAGTTTAGGGCAGAACACCGGGGAGCTGTTTTTT,CASSLGQNTGELFF
once,TRBV28,TRBD1,TRBJ1-5,TGTGCCAGGGACAGGGGATCAGACAATCAGCCCCAGCATTTT,CARDRGSDNQPQHF
.,TRBV6-1,TRBD1,TRBJ1-1,TGTGCCAGCAGTGAACTCGAACGAACCTCGCGGCGGGACAGGGGGAATCTTTGGACTGAAGCTTTCTTT,CASSELERTSRRDRGNLWTEAFF
.,TRBV27,TRBD1,TRBJ2-7,TGTGCCAGCAGTTGGTCCCCGGGACAGGGAATCTACGAGCAGTACTTC,CASSWSPGQGIYEQYF
.,TRBV7-7,TRBD1,TRBJ2-5,TGTGCTAGCAGCCCCGGTACTACAGGGGGGTCAGAGACCCAGTACTTC,CASSPGTTGGSETQYF
.,TRBV5-1,.,TRBJ2-7,TGCGCCAGCAGCTTCGCAGGGGACGAGCAGTACTTC,CASSFAGDEQYF
once,TRBV27,TRBD2,TRBJ2-1,TGTGCCAGCAGTAAAGAAAGACTAGCGGGAGGGCGCACCAATGAGCAGTTCTTC,CASSKERLAGGRTNEQFF
.,TRBV29-1,TRBD1,TRBJ2-5,TGCAGCGGCTTCCAGGGGGCGCGTGAAGAGACCCAGTACTTC,CSGFQGAREETQYF
.,TRBV7-3,.,TRBJ1-6,TGTGCCAGCAGCTTAACCGGGGGATTAAACTCACCCCTCCACTTT,CASSLTGGLNSPLHF
few,TRBV5-5,.,TRBJ1-4,TGTGCCAGCAGCTTGGGAGGGGGAAATGAAAAACTGTTTTTT,CASSLGGGNEKLFF
.,TRBV29-1,TRBD2,TRBJ2-7,TGCAGCGTTACGGGACTAGCGGGCATCTACGAGCAGTACTTC,CSVTGLAGIYEQYF
.,TRBV5-1,.,TRBJ2-2,TGCGCCAGCAGCTTGGACAAGTCGAACACCGGGGAGCTGTTTTTT,CASSLDKSNTGELFF
once,TRBV7-2,.,TRBJ2-1,TGTGCCAGCAGCCCCCGGGGACTTGGGGATGAGCAGTTCTTC,CASSPRGLGDEQFF
.,TRBV9,.,TRBJ2-3,TGTGCCAGCAGCCTCCCACAAGGGGTGACAGTTTTTACAGATACGCAGTATTTT,CASSLPQGVTVFTDTQYF
.,TRBV21-1,.,TRBJ2-7,TGTGCCAGCAGAAAGGACAGGGGATTTTACGAGCAGTACTTC,CASRKDRGFYEQYF
.,TRBV28,TRBD2,TRBJ2-1,TGTGCCAGCAGGCCCTGGGGAGGGAACCACAATGAGCAGTTCTTC,CASRPWGGNHNEQFF
.,TRBV29-1,TRBD2,TRBJ2-1,TGCAGCGTTCCCCGCGGGAGTAGTTACAATGAGCAGTTCTTC,CSVPRGSSYNEQFF
.,TRBV19,TRBD1,TRBJ1-2,TGTGCCAGTAGTAGCTTGGGACAGGGGGCGTTTGGCTACACCTTC,CASSSLGQGAFGYTF
.,TRBV5-4,TRBD2,TRBJ2-1,TGTGCCAGCAGCCCCCGGACTAGCGGGAGGCATGAGCAGTTCTTC,CASSPRTSGRHEQFF